Listed below are T cell receptor beta chains from one sample, sequenced in a study of T cells after yellow fever vaccination. MiXCR was run by TCRdb on the 5' RACE reads, yielding one entry per CDR3 protein. The sample has hundreds of thousands of distinct CDR3 sequences; roughly 12% are singletons. The source material was PBMCs, sampled on the day of the yellow fever booster vaccination. The receptors were sampled from a man aged 25-40 years who received the YFV17D yellow fever vaccine. The conserved cysteine and the conserved F or W are not part of the CDR3 here. Where a row states a size, it is once, few, many or the class of an expanded clone; other rows omit it.

clone_size j_call v_call cdr3_aa
NA TRBJ2-1 TRBV20-1 SAERPAGGTHEQF
NA TRBJ2-1 TRBV20-1 SADRQGRVASSLDDLQF
few TRBJ1-1 TRBV7-6 ASSLRTQGKLSTEAF
NA TRBJ2-5 TRBV6-2/TRBV6-3 ASSQREPQETQY
NA TRBJ2-1 TRBV7-9 ASSWDLWSNEQF
few TRBJ2-2 TRBV20-1 SARVGGMNTGELF
NA TRBJ2-7 TRBV7-2 ASSPTRTYEQY
few TRBJ1-1 TRBV3-1 ASSQDWAAIEAF
few TRBJ2-7 TRBV9 ASSVEARTDYEQY
NA TRBJ1-2 TRBV5-5 ASSLDRLGGYT
NA TRBJ2-1 TRBV20-1 SAKGLEERNEQF
NA TRBJ2-7 TRBV5-1 ASSLVTGQTYEQY
NA TRBJ1-5 TRBV20-1 SASSGVRSNQPQH
few TRBJ2-7 TRBV7-9 ASSSTTVLYEQY
NA TRBJ2-3 TRBV5-1 ASSLRLAATDTQY
NA TRBJ2-2 TRBV5-1 ASRRLAGNSNTGELF
NA TRBJ2-2 TRBV5-1 ASSGGSSNTGELF
few TRBJ2-7 TRBV25-1 ASSALHVFSEQY
few TRBJ1-2 TRBV29-1 SVEGGTNYGYT